Listed here is a single T cell receptor beta chain. The antigen is undetermined. Germline V gene lookup returns CDR1 SGHTA and CDR2 FQGNSA. V lost 5 bases, J lost 10 bases, and 9 bases stayed unmatched. This CDR3 has 14 amino acids. This entry belongs to a study of cytomegalovirus exposure and HLA in healthy donors. As for the study in general: An early release of data contained roughly 86 million unique TCRs, which came from HLA-typed donors. Findings of the study overall: Sequencing likely caused a cluster of highly shared sequence variants. Specificity for CMV antigens was confirmed in vitro for three of the CMV-associated chains. While the bulk of TCR sequences proved rare, some public TCRs turned up in many donors.

In the PCR, 60 Vbeta and 13 Jbeta primers were used. Repertoires were generated with immunoSEQ multiplex PCR, while TCRdb's copy carries only in-frame clones and drops some. Among 130,000 to 150,000 clones listed, around 77% were seen once. The source is a woman between 40 and 55 years old in good health and CMV-seropositive. This chain connects TRBV7-2 to TRBJ2-1, with 9 bases that match TRBD2. The material sequenced was PBMCs. The CDR3 spells CASSTSAGGGEQFF. DNA of the CDR3: TGTGCCAGCAGCACCTCGGCGGGGGGGGGCGAGCAGTTCTTC.